The 24 T cell receptor beta chains listed next were all sequenced from one sample in a study of tumor-infiltrating lymphocytes in primary liver carcinoma. The investigators made TCR beta cDNA from roughly 0.45 ug total RNA, using a constant-region primer. A slightly modified ARM-PCR protocol with three nested multiplex PCR rounds produced these TCR beta libraries. The two initial PCR rounds, nine to eleven cycles each, used TRBV1-TRBV30 forward and C-beta reverse primers. TCRdb reprocessed the multiplex PCR reads with MiXCR, giving one entry per CDR3 protein. The sample has fewer than 350,000 distinct CDR3 sequences, 65% seen once; the top ten hold about 8.4%. Germline DNA was extracted alongside blood RNA, which was obtained from unsorted whole blood. The sequenced material came from peripheral blood. Every receptor here comes from a man between 35 and 55 years old with primary liver carcinoma and hepatitis B virus infection.

Details on this clonotype: This may stem from a read error, because a much larger clone lies one nucleotide away. The chain couples TRBV6-1 to TRBJ1-2; 9 nucleotides match TRBD1. Germline CDR1 is MNHNS and CDR2 is SASEGT. CDR3 length equals 14 residues. This CDR3 is CASNRGPVYYGCTF. The CDR3 bases are TGTGCCAGCAACAGGGGGCCAGTTTACTATGGCTGCACCTTC.

This clonotype appeared a single time. This may come from a read error, since a much larger clone is one base off. This chain joins TRBV4-3 and TRBJ1-3; the D is unclear. CDR3 length: 15 residues. Per germline, CDR1 LGHNA and CDR2 YSLEER. CDR3 protein: CAGSQDLVYGNTIYF. The CDR3 DNA reads TGCGCCGGCAGCCAAGATCTCGTCTATGGAAACACCATATATTTT.

This clonotype was seen a few times. This chain joins TRBV10-3 and TRBJ1-2; 7 nucleotides line up with TRBD1. The CDR3 runs to 11 residues. Germline V CDR1 and CDR2: ENHRY, SYGVKD. V shed 6 bases and J 10 bases; nucleotides not matched to a gene: 5. The CDR3, as DNA: TGTGCCATCAGGGACGACAGGGACTACACCTTC. Translating gives CAIRDDRDYTF.

Regarding this clonotype: Mismatch with germline at one junction end may stem from a read error. The V call is TRBV29-1, the J call TRBJ2-1; 8 bases are shared with TRBD1. CDR3 length: 15 amino acids. Germline assignment: CDR1 SQVTM and CDR2 ANQGSEA. This CDR3 is CSVGLCTGGSDDQFF. The CDR3, as DNA: TGCAGCGTTGGTTTATGCACAGGGGGATCCGATGATCAGTTCTTC.

The sample holds a few counts of this clonotype. At one boundary the junction diverges from the germline segment, which might be a read error. The chain links TRBV11-1 to TRBJ2-3, with TRBD1 as a possible D gene (6 bases). The CDR3 is 16 amino acids. Germline loops: CDR1 SGHAT, CDR2 FQDESV (reference sequence). The CDR3 DNA follows: TGTGCCAGCAGCCCGTCTGGGACCAGGGGTACAGATACGCAGTACTTT. This translates into CASSPSGTRGTDTQYF.

Points on this clonotype: A clone one base away is much larger, so this may be a read error. The chain combines TRBV12-3 or TRBV12-4 with TRBJ1-2; D ambiguous. This CDR3 has 14 residues. CDR3 in DNA: TGTGCCAGCAGTTTACACAGAGCCGCCTCTGGCTACATCTTC. Its protein product is CASSLHRAASGYIF.

Remarks on this clonotype: A read error may explain this, as a much larger clone is one base away. A read error is likely, as this CDR3 ends without the conserved phenylalanine or tryptophan. The rearrangement uses TRBV14 and TRBJ1-5, with D hard to call. The CDR3 is made up of 13 amino acids. Per the germline V gene, CDR1 is SGHDN and CDR2 is FVKESK. V gave up 2 bases and J gave up 5 bases, with 7 bases separating them. This CDR3 is CASSQSPDQPQHL. The CDR3 DNA reads TGTGCCAGCAGCCAATCTCCGGATCAGCCCCAGCATCTT.

The J gene is TRBJ1-1, the V gene TRBV29-1; 7 positions agree with TRBD1. Germline V gene sequence: CDR1 SQVTM, CDR2 ANQGSEA. The CDR3 is 12 amino acids. The V segment lost 8 bases and the J segment 5 bases; nucleotides outside the gene matches: 8. CDR3 in amino acids: CSTIRQGTEAFF. CDR3 sequence (DNA): TGCAGCACCATCAGACAGGGAACTGAAGCTTTCTTT. Full variable domain (outside the CDR3, taken from reference TRBV29-1 and TRBJ1-1): SAVISQKPSRDICQRGTSLTIQCQVDSQVTMMFWYRQQPGQSLTLIATANQGSEATYESGFVIDKFPISRPNLTFSTLTVSNMSPEDSSIYLCSTIRQGTEAFFGQGTRLTVV.

This clonotype was counted only a few times. The conserved phenylalanine or tryptophan normally closing the CDR3 is absent here, so this likely arose from a read error. The DNA is omitted, as the CDR3 cannot be located on it reliably, and the CDR3 follows TCRdb's listing. The chain is built from TRBV11-3 and TRBJ2-2; TRBD2 is the table's D call and was not checked against the DNA. The CDR3 length equals 17 residues, ends included. Germline V gives CDR1 SGHNT, CDR2 YENEEA. CDR3 amino acids: CASSLDSLAGDSGELSS.

Comment on this clonotype: At one end, the junction sequence differs from germline, possibly due to a read error. The chain carries TRBV5-4 and TRBJ2-7; no clear D gene. This CDR3 has 14 amino acids. The germline V gene has CDR1 SGHNT and CDR2 YYREEE (reference sequence). This CDR3 is CASSLAGDGREHYF. The DNA of the CDR3 is TGTGCCAGCAGCTTGGCCGGCGACGGGCGCGAGCATTACTTC.

A word on this clonotype: A much more abundant neighbour one base away suggests this may be a read error. This chain joins TRBV6-2 or TRBV6-3 and TRBJ2-7; D possibly corresponds to TRBD1 (6 bases). The CDR3 is 15 residues long. Germline V gene lookup returns CDR1 MNHEY and CDR2 SVGEGT. In nucleotides, the CDR3 is TGTGGCAGCAGTCCGACAGGAACGAGAGAAAACGAGCAGTACTTC. This gives the protein CGSSPTGTRENEQYF.

Concerning this clonotype itself: Since a much larger clone is just one base distant, this may be a read error. The rearrangement uses TRBV14 and TRBJ2-1; D may be TRBD1 or TRBD2 (5 bases each). This CDR3 is built from 14 residues. Germline V gene sequence: CDR1 SGHDN, CDR2 FVKESK. The CDR3 DNA is TGTGCCAGGAGCCGGGACCGAGGATACAATGAGCAGTTCTTC. Translating gives CARSRDRGYNEQFF.

In its sample, this clonotype was seen a few times. J is TRBJ1-5 and V is TRBV10-2, with D perhaps matching TRBD1 (5 bases). Germline lookup yields CDR1 WSHSY and CDR2 SAAADI. V shed 3 bases and J shed 7 bases, with 22 bases lying between them. The CDR3 covers 17 residues. CDR3 DNA: TGCGCCAGCAGTGAAGATGGAGGGGCGGGCGGGGAACAGCCCCAGCATTTT. Translating it yields CASSEDGGAGGEQPQHF.

In this sample, this clonotype turned up a few times. V gene TRBV5-1 combines with J gene TRBJ2-1; possible D gene TRBD2, 6 bases. Germline V CDR1 and CDR2: SGHRS, YFSETQ. The CDR3 length is 15 residues. V gave up 3 bases and J gave up 6 bases, with 16 bases separating them. The CDR3 nucleotides are TGCGCCAGCAGCTCCCGACTAGTCACCGGCAATGAGCAGTTCTTC. This encodes CASSSRLVTGNEQFF.

This rearrangement joins TRBV5-6 to TRBJ2-7, with TRBD2 matching over 9 bases. This CDR3 comprises 16 residues. The ends lost 0 bases at V and 3 bases at J; junction bases unmatched: 7. Germline lookup yields CDR1 SGHDT and CDR2 YYEEEE. In DNA, the CDR3 is TGTGCCAGCAGCTTGGCCGGTAGCGGGAGTCACTACGAGCAGTACTTC. Protein: CASSLAGSGSHYEQYF. The whole variable domain, filled in from reference TRBV5-6 and TRBJ2-7, reads DAGVTQSPTHLIKTRGQQVTLRCSPKSGHDTVSWYQQALGQGPQFIFQYYEEEERQRGNFPDRFSGHQFPNYSSELNVNALLLGDSALYLCASSLAGSGSHYEQYFGPGTRLTVT.

The table lists this clonotype with a few counts. The chain links TRBV7-9 to TRBJ1-5; 8 bases line up with TRBD1. The CDR3 extends over 15 amino acids. Per germline, CDR1 SEHNR and CDR2 FQNEAQ (reference sequence). V lost 4 bases, J lost 5 bases, and 7 bases stayed unmatched. The CDR3 reads CASSSDRAEDQPQHF. In nucleotides, the CDR3 is TGTGCCAGCAGCTCGGACAGGGCTGAGGATCAGCCCCAGCATTTT. Using reference TRBV7-9 and TRBJ1-5 for the parts outside the CDR3, the full variable domain is DTGVSQNPRHKITKRGQNVTFRCDPISEHNRLYWYRQTLGQGPEFLTYFQNEAQLEKSRLLSDRFSAERPKGSFSTLEIQRTEQGDSAMYLCASSSDRAEDQPQHFGDGTRLSIL.

V and J are TRBV12-3 or TRBV12-4 and TRBJ1-1, with D perhaps matching TRBD1 (5 bases). This CDR3 has 15 residues. V was shortened by 7 bases and J by 3 bases, with 18 bases between the two germline ends. CDR3 region: CASTSLGRSDTEAFF. CDR3 DNA sequence: TGTGCCAGCACTTCCTTGGGGCGGAGCGACACTGAAGCTTTCTTT.

About this clonotype: A much more abundant neighbour one base away suggests this may be a read error. V gene TRBV6-1 combines with J gene TRBJ1-4; TRBD1 is a possible D gene (5 bases). CDR3 length: 14 residues. The germline CDR1 and CDR2 sequences are MNHNS and SASEGT. Deletions cut 4 bases from V and 7 bases from J, with 13 bases between. The CDR3 loop reads CASSAGHKSEKLFF. DNA for the CDR3: TGTGCCAGCAGTGCAGGGCATAAGAGTGAAAAACTGTTTTTT.

This clonotype appeared many times. This chain uses TRBV4-2 with TRBJ1-2; tentatively, D is TRBD1 (5 bases). With 2 bases removed from V and 8 bases from J, the gap between germline ends came to 15 bases. CDR1 and CDR2 from the germline V gene are LGHNA and YNFKEQ. The CDR3 contains 14 residues. Written as DNA, the CDR3 is TGTGCCAGCAGCCAATCCGCGGGGGGAGGCGGCTACACCTTC. Protein product: CASSQSAGGGGYTF.

The chain couples TRBV18 to TRBJ1-1; weak D call: TRBD1 (6 bases). V was pared by 4 bases and J by 1 base, with 7 bases between. Germline V CDR1 and CDR2: KGHSH, LQKENI. The CDR3 runs to 13 residues. CDR3 protein: CASSRDKNTEAFF. CDR3 bases: TGTGCCAGCTCACGGGACAAGAACACTGAAGCTTTCTTT.

The gene calls are TRBV30 and TRBJ2-1, with 9 bases lining up with TRBD2. There are 15 residues in the CDR3. Germline CDR1 and CDR2: GTSNPN and SVGIG (reference sequence). V trimming: 3 bases; J trimming: 9 bases; junction bases outside the gene matches: 12. The CDR3: CAWSLGAGGPGEQFF. In nucleotides, the CDR3 is TGTGCCTGGAGCCTCGGAGCGGGAGGTCCGGGTGAGCAGTTCTTC.

This chain connects TRBV28 to TRBJ2-1; D is ambiguous. This CDR3 region has 14 residues. With 3 bases removed from V and 9 bases from J, the gap between germline ends came to 15 bases. Germline V gives CDR1 MDHEN, CDR2 SYDVKM. CDR3 sequence reads: CASSFLLGAGEQFF. In DNA form, the CDR3 reads TGTGCCAGCAGTTTCCTCCTAGGTGCAGGTGAGCAGTTCTTC.

A remark on this clonotype: This may stem from a read error, because a much larger clone lies one nucleotide away. The CDR3 does not end in the conserved phenylalanine or tryptophan, so this is likely a read error. This sequence joins TRBV4-1 and TRBJ2-7, with 11 bases that match TRBD1. The CDR3 contains 16 residues. Per germline, CDR1 MGHRA and CDR2 YSYEKL. Trimming cost V 0 bases and J 1 base; bases outside gene matches: 2. The CDR3 DNA reads TGCGCCAGCAGCCAAGAGGACAGGGGGCATTCCTACGAGCAGTACTTA. This gives the protein CASSQEDRGHSYEQYL.

On this clonotype itself: At one end, the junction sequence differs from germline, possibly due to a read error. J is TRBJ2-7 and V is TRBV11-1; 7 nucleotides agree with TRBD2. The CDR3 covers 17 residues. The V gene's germline CDR1 is SGHAT and CDR2 FQDESV (reference sequence). CDR3 loop: CASSLGTGASGSYELYF. CDR3 coding DNA: TGTGCCAGCAGCTTAGGTACTGGCGCTAGCGGATCCTACGAGCTGTACTTC.